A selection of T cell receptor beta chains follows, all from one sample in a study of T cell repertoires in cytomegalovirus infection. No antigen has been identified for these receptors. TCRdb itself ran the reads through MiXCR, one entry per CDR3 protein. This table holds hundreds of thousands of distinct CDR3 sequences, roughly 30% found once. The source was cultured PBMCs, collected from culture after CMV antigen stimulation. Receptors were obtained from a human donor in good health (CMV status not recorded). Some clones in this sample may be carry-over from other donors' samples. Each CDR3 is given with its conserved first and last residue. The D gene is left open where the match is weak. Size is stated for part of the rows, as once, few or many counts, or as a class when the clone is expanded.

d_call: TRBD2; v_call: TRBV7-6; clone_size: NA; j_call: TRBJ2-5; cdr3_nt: TGTGCCAGCAGCTTAGTAGTGGTGACTGGGCTAGCGGGGGGACAAGAGACCCAGTACTTC; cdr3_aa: CASSLVVVTGLAGGQETQYF
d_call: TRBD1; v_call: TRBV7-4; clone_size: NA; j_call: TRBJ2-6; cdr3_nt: TGTGCCACCTCTATCGGTCCGGGACAGTCCCGTTTGGCCAACGTCCTGACTTTC; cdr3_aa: CATSIGPGQSRLANVLTF
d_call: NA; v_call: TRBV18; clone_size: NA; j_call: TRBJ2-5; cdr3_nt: TGTGCCAGCAGCCCCGGCAGACAAGAGACCCAGTACTTC; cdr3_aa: CASSPGRQETQYF
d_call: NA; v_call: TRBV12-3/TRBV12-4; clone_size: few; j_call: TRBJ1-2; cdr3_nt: TGTGCCAGCAGTCCCGGGACATCCAGAATCTATGGCTACACCTTC; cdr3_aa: CASSPGTSRIYGYTF
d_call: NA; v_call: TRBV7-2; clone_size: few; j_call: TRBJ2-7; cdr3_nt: TGTGCCAGCAGCTTATTAGTATGGGGCTGGCAGTACTTC; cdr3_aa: CASSLLVWGWQYF
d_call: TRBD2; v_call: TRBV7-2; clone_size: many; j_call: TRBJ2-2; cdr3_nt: TGTGCCAGCAGCTATAGCGGGGGGGCCACCGGGGAGCTGTTTTTT; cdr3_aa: CASSYSGGATGELFF
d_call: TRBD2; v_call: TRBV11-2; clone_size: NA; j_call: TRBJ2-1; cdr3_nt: TGTGCCAGCAGCCCTTTTGGGCTAGCGGGGGGCTACTACAATGAGCAGTTCTTC; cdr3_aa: CASSPFGLAGGYYNEQFF
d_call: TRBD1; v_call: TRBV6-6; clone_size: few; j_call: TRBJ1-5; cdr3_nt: TGTGCCAGCAGTTGGGAACAGGGGGTAGTGCAGCCCCAGCATTTT; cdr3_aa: CASSWEQGVVQPQHF
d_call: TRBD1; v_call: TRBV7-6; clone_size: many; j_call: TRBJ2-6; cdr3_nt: TGTGCCAGCAGCCCTGGGACAGCTGGGGCCAACGTCCTGACTTTC; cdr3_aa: CASSPGTAGANVLTF
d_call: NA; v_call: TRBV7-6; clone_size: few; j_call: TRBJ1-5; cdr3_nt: TGTGCCAGCAGCTTATTCCGAGGGCCCCAGCATTTT; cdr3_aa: CASSLFRGPQHF
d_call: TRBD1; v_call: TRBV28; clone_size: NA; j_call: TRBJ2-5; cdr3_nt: TGTGCCAGCAGTCCCCCTCGGACAGGGGCCCAAGAGACCCAGTACTTC; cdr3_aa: CASSPPRTGAQETQYF
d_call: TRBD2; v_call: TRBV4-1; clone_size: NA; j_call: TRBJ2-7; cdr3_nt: TGCGCCAGCAGCCATAGTAGCGGGAGCCAGTACGAGCAGTACTTC; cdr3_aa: CASSHSSGSQYEQYF
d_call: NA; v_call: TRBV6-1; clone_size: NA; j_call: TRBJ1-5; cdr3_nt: TGTGCCAGCAGTGAAGCGCGGTATAGCAATCAGCCCCAGCATTTT; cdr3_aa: CASSEARYSNQPQHF
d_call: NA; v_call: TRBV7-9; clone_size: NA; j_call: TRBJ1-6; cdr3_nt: TGTGCCAGCAGCTTATATGAGGAGAATTCACCCCTCCACTTT; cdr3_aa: CASSLYEENSPLHF
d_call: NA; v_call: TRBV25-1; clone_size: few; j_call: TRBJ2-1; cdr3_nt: TGTGCCAGCAGTGAATACCTCCCGGGGAATGAGCAGTTCTTC; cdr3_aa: CASSEYLPGNEQFF
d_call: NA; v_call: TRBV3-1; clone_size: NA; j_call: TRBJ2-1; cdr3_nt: TGTGCCAGCAGCCATACCAGACAGTCTTGGGGTGAGCAGTTCTTC; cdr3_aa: CASSHTRQSWGEQFF
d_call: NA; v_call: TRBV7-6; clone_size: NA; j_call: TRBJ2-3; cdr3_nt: TGTGCCAGCCGGTATGGAGTAGATACGCAGTATTTT; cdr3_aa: CASRYGVDTQYF
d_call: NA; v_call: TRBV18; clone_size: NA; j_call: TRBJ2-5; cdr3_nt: TGTGCCAGCTCACCACTACGGGCAGCACAAGAGACCCAGTACTTC; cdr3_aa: CASSPLRAAQETQYF
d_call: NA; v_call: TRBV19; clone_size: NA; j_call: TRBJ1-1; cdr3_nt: TGTGCCAGTATGAGCTTAGGGGGTACGAACACTGAAGCTTTCTTT; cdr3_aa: CASMSLGGTNTEAFF
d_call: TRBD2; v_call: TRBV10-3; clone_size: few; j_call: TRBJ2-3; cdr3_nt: TGTGCCATCAGCGGGACTAGCGAAGCGCCCACAGATACGCAGTATTTT; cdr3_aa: CAISGTSEAPTDTQYF
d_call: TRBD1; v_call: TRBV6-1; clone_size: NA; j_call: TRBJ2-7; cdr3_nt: TGTGCCAGCAGCGTCCCGGGACAGGGCGACGAGCAGTACTTC; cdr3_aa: CASSVPGQGDEQYF
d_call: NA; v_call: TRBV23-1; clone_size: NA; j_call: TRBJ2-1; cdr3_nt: TGCGCCAACGGGCGGGGAACACTCTCCTACAATGAGCAGTTCTTC; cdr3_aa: CANGRGTLSYNEQFF
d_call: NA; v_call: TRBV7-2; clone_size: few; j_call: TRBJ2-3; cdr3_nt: TGTGCCAGCAGCTTAGGCCGCAACCTAGATACGCAGTATTTT; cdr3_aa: CASSLGRNLDTQYF
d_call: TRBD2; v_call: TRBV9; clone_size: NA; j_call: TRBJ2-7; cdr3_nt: TGTGCCAGCAGCGTAGGCGGGAGTGGAGCCTACGAGCAGTACTTC; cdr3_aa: CASSVGGSGAYEQYF
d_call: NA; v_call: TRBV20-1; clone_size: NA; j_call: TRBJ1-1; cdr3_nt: TGCAGTGAGAACAGGGAGAACACTGAAGCTTTCTTT; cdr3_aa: CSENRENTEAFF
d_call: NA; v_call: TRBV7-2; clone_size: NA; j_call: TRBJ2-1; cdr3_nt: TGTGCCAGCAGCTTAGTCGCGGGGTCTCCTAGCTCCTACAATGAGCAGTTCTTC; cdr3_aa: CASSLVAGSPSSYNEQFF
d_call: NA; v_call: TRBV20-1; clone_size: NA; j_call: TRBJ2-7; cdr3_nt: TGCAGTGCTAGAGGAGTGGGCTACGAGCAGTACTTC; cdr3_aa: CSARGVGYEQYF
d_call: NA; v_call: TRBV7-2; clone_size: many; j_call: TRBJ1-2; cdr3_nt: TGTGCCAGCAGCCCCGGGGTCTGGGGCTACACCTTC; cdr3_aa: CASSPGVWGYTF
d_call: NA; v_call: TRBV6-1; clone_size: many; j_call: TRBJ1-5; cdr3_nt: TGTGCCAGCAGTGACCACCGTTCGAATAGCAATCAGCCCCAGCATTTT; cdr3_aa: CASSDHRSNSNQPQHF
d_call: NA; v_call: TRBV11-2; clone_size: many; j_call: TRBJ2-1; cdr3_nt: TGTGCCAGCAGCTTGAGGTCGAGCTCCTACAATGAGCAGTTCTTC; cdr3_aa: CASSLRSSSYNEQFF
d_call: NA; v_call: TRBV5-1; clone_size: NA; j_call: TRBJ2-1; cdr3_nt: TGCGCCAGCAGCCCCCCGATGGGCGCGGGCTCGGAGGAGTTCTTC; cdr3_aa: CASSPPMGAGSEEFF
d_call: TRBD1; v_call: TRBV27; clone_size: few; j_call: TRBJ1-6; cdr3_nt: TGTGCCAGCAGTTTCGACAGCTCCCAGGGGGCCGGGAATTCACCCCTCCACTTT; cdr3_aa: CASSFDSSQGAGNSPLHF
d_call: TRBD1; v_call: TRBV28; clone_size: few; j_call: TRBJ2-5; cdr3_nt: TGTGCCAGCAGGGCCGCCCGGACAGGTCGGGAGACCCAGTACTTC; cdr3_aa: CASRAARTGRETQYF
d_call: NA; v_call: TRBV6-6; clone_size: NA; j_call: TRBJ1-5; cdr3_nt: TGTGCCAGCAGTAAGCTCGGGGGCAATCAGCCCCAGCATTTT; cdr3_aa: CASSKLGGNQPQHF
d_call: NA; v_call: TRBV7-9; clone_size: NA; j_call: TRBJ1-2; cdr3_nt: TGTGCCAGCAGCTTGACCAGGGTCACGGGAGGCTACACCTTC; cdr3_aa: CASSLTRVTGGYTF
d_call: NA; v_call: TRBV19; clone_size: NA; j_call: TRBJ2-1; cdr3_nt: TGTGCCAGTAGGGGGACCCGGAGCTCCTACAATGAGCAGTTCTTC; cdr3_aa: CASRGTRSSYNEQFF
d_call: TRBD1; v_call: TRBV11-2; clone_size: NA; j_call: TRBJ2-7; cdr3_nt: TGTGCCAGCAGACGGGACAGCCTATACGAGCAGTACTTC; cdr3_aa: CASRRDSLYEQYF
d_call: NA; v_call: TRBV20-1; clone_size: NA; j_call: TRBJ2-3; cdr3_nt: TGCAGTGCTCCCACCGGGGGAGATACGCAGTATTTT; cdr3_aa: CSAPTGGDTQYF
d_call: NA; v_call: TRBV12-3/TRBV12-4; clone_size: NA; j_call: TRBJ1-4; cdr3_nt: TGTGCCAGCAGTTTTATGGGTTCCTATGAAAAACTGTTTTTT; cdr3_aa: CASSFMGSYEKLFF
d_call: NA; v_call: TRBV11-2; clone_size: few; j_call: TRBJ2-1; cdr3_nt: TGTGCCAGCAGCCTATGGTCGGCGGGTAGCTCCTACAATGAGCAGTTCTTC; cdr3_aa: CASSLWSAGSSYNEQFF
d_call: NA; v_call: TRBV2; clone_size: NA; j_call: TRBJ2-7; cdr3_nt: TGTGCCAGCAGTGAGGAGGCACTAAGCTACGAGCAGTACTTC; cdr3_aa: CASSEEALSYEQYF
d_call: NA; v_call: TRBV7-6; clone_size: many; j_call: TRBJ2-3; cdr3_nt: TGTGCCAGCAGCTTATCTAGCTACACAGATACGCAGTATTTT; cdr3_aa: CASSLSSYTDTQYF
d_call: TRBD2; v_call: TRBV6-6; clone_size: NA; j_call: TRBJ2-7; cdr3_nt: TGTGCCAGCAGTAGGCCGGGAGGGACCAGGGACTACGAGCAGTACTTC; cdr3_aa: CASSRPGGTRDYEQYF
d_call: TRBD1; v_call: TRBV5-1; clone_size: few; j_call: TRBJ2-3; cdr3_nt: TGCGCCAGCAGCTCAGGACAGGGGAAGGCAGATACGCAGTATTTT; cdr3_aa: CASSSGQGKADTQYF
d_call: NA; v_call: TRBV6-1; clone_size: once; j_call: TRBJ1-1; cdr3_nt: TGTGCCAGCAGTACGAGGGGGGACACTGAAGTTTTCTTT; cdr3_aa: CASSTRGDTEVFF
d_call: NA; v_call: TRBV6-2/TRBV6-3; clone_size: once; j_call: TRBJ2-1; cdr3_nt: TGTGCCAGCAGTCGAACTAGGAGCTCCTACAATGAGCAGTTCTTC; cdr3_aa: CASSRTRSSYNEQFF
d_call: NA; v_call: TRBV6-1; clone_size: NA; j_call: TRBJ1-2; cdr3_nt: TGTGCCAGCAGTCGGGGTCTCGACGGCTACACCTTC; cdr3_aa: CASSRGLDGYTF
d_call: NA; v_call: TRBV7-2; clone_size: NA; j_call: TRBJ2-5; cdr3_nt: TGTGCCAGCAGCTGGACAGAGTTACAAGAGACCCAGTACTTC; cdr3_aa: CASSWTELQETQYF
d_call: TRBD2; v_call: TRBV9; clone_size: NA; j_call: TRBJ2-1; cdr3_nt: TGTGCCAGCAGCGTAGCCTCGGGACTAGCCTACAATGAGCAGTTCTTC; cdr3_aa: CASSVASGLAYNEQFF